A single sample gave rise to the 32 T cell receptor beta chains below, sequenced in a study of beta chain features in type 1 diabetes. As every portion of the isolated RNA was reverse transcribed, the sequencing read expressed TCRB transcripts. This table comes from immunoSEQ multiplex PCR, and its TCRdb copy is limited to in-frame clones, with some not included. The table shows under 800,000 clones, with roughly a sixth occurring only once. The specimen was naive CD4+ T cells from blood. Source of these receptors: a man aged 18 to 30 in good health.

This clone has a handful of counts. The rearrangement joins TRBV9 to TRBJ2-7, with 8 bases lining up with TRBD1. J was trimmed by 5 bases and V by 0 bases; bases with no gene match: 4. CDR1 SGDLS and CDR2 YYNGEE come from the germline V gene. This CDR3 is 14 amino acids long. CDR3 in DNA: TGTGCCAGCAGCGTAGTGGACAGGGCCGACGAGCAGTACTTC. Its translation: CASSVVDRADEQYF. Variable domain in full (rest from reference TRBV9 and TRBJ2-7): DSGVTQTPKHLITATGQRVTLRCSPRSGDLSVYWYQQSLDQGLQFLIQYYNGEERAKGNILERFSAQQFPDLHSELNLSSLELGDSALYFCASSVVDRADEQYFGPGTRLTVT.

This clone was observed a handful of times. The chain links TRBV6-6 to TRBJ1-4; D uncertain. This CDR3 contains 15 residues. V was trimmed by 2 bases and J by 0 bases, leaving 7 bases between them. In germline, CDR1 is MNHNY, CDR2 SVGAGI (reference sequence). The CDR3 region is CASSYTRATNEKLFF. CDR3 sequence (DNA): TGTGCCAGCAGTTACACGCGCGCAACTAATGAAAAACTGTTTTTT.

This chain connects TRBV11-2 to TRBJ1-6, with D hard to call. The V end lost 5 bases, the J end lost 6 bases, and 17 bases lay between the germline ends. This CDR3 is 16 amino acids long. Germline lookup yields CDR1 SGHAT and CDR2 FQNNGV. CDR3 sequence: CASSRVETMGNSPLHF. In DNA, the CDR3 is TGTGCCAGCAGCCGAGTGGAGACAATGGGTAATTCACCCCTCCACTTT.

This rearrangement joins TRBV28 to TRBJ1-6, with a possible D match to TRBD1 (6 bases). CDR1 and CDR2 from the germline V gene are MDHEN and SYDVKM. CDR3 length: 18 residues. Deletions cut 3 bases from V and 0 bases from J, with 15 bases between. CDR3 sequence reads: CASSLDSRESSYNSPLHF. CDR3 sequence (DNA): TGTGCCAGCAGTTTGGACAGCAGGGAAAGCTCCTATAATTCACCCCTCCACTTT.

This clone occurred a few times. The J gene is TRBJ2-7, the V gene TRBV28; D possibly corresponds to TRBD2 (5 bases). Trimming removed 6 bases at V and 3 bases at J, with 15 bases between. Germline CDR1 MDHEN, CDR2 SYDVKM. This CDR3 contains 14 residues. The CDR3 DNA reads TGTGCCAGCAGACCCCCGGACTTGTACTACGAGCAGTACTTC. Protein product: CASRPPDLYYEQYF.

The chain carries TRBV6-5 and TRBJ2-1, with a possible D match to TRBD2 (6 bases). Trimming left V 5 bases short and J 2 bases short, with 13 bases between. This CDR3 spans 15 amino acids. Germline V lookup: CDR1 MNHEY, CDR2 SVGAGI. The CDR3 sequence is CASSPPRGTYNEQFF. The CDR3 coding sequence is TGTGCCAGCAGTCCCCCTCGGGGGACCTACAATGAGCAGTTCTTC.

The genes are TRBV18 and TRBJ1-1, with a possible D match to TRBD1 (6 bases). V gave up 3 bases and J gave up 1 base, with 15 bases separating them. In germline, CDR1 is KGHSH, CDR2 LQKENI. The CDR3 extends over 16 amino acids. CDR3 nucleotides: TGTGCCAGCTCACCGTTTTCAACAGGGACGAACACTGAAGCTTTCTTT. Encoded protein: CASSPFSTGTNTEAFF.

This chain joins TRBV6-6 and TRBJ2-2; D perhaps matches TRBD1 (6 bases). V dropped 5 bases and J dropped 7 bases, with 17 bases sitting between them. The CDR3 spans 15 residues. In germline, CDR1 is MNHNY, CDR2 SVGAGI (reference sequence). The CDR3 bases are TGTGCCAGCAGTCAACTAGGCCCCAGGGGCGGGGAGCTGTTTTTT. It yields the protein CASSQLGPRGGELFF.

The chain has TRBV13 and TRBJ2-7, with D possibly matching TRBD1 (5 bases). V shed 3 bases and J shed 3 bases, with 36 bases lying between them. CDR3 length equals 22 residues. Per germline, CDR1 PRHDT and CDR2 FYEKMQ (reference sequence). CDR3 nucleotide sequence: TGTGCCAGCAGCTTGTCCTTTAGGACACACCGAGTCGGCGCGAATCGAAGCTACGAGCAGTACTTC. Its translation: CASSLSFRTHRVGANRSYEQYF.

The J gene is TRBJ2-7, the V gene TRBV27, with TRBD2 matching 7 bases. This CDR3 has 18 amino acids. V dropped 2 bases and J dropped 3; count of bases not matched to a gene: 16. The germline V gene encodes CDR1 MNHEY and CDR2 SMNVEV (reference sequence). Written as DNA, the CDR3 is TGTGCCAGCAGTTTAAGACCACGGTTACGGGGGGAAGGCTACGAGCAGTACTTC. Translated: CASSLRPRLRGEGYEQYF.

In this sample, this clone turned up a few times. The chain links TRBV11-2 to TRBJ2-2, with TRBD1 identical over 8 bases. The V and J ends lost 1 base and 5 bases, in that order; junction bases with no gene match: 3. Germline CDR1 reads SGHAT; CDR2 reads FQNNGV. This CDR3 has 15 residues. CDR3: CASSLGRTGTGELFF. The CDR3 region has the DNA TGTGCCAGCAGCTTAGGGAGGACAGGGACCGGGGAGCTGTTTTTT. Variable domain in full (rest from reference TRBV11-2 and TRBJ2-2): EAGVAQSPRYKIIEKRQSVAFWCNPISGHATLYWYQQILGQGPKLLIQFQNNGVVDDSQLPKDRFSAERLKGVDSTLKIQPAKLEDSAVYLCASSLGRTGTGELFFGEGSRLTVL.

Only a few counts were recorded for this clone. J is TRBJ1-4 and V is TRBV4-3; 11 positions match TRBD1. Germline values: CDR1 LGHNA, CDR2 YSLEER. V shed 0 bases and J 9 bases; nucleotides not matched to a gene: 6. The CDR3 is 16 residues long. CDR3 sequence (DNA): TGCGCCAGCAGCCAAGAGGTCGGACAGGGGGCTAAAAAACTGTTTTTT. Protein: CASSQEVGQGAKKLFF.

The V and J genes are TRBV9 and TRBJ2-1; 11 bases are a match to TRBD2. The J segment lost 5 bases and the V segment lost 0 bases, leaving 10 bases of the junction unmatched. The V gene's germline CDR1 is SGDLS and CDR2 YYNGEE. The CDR3 contains 18 residues. The CDR3 bases are TGTGCCAGCAGCGTAGGTGGTAGCGGGAGGGCCAGGGACAATGAGCAGTTCTTC. Its translation: CASSVGGSGRARDNEQFF.

The chain joins TRBV28 to TRBJ1-4; 8 positions agree with TRBD1. V lost 4 bases and J lost 7; bases outside the gene matches: 5. The CDR3 is 14 amino acids. Germline CDR1 and CDR2: MDHEN and SYDVKM. CDR3 protein: CASSSGGMGEKLFF. The CDR3 coding sequence is TGTGCCAGCAGTTCAGGGGGCATGGGTGAAAAACTGTTTTTT. The whole variable domain, filled in from reference TRBV28 and TRBJ1-4, reads DVKVTQSSRYLVKRTGEKVFLECVQDMDHENMFWYRQDPGLGLRLIYFSYDVKMKEKGDIPEGYSVSREKKERFSLILESASTNQTSMYLCASSSGGMGEKLFFGSGTQLSVL.

The chain recombines TRBV15 with TRBJ2-5; 7 bases agree with TRBD2. Germline-derived CDR1 and CDR2 are LNHNV and YYDKDF (reference sequence). The CDR3 extends over 17 amino acids. The ends lost 0 bases at V and 0 bases at J; junction bases unmatched: 7. In nucleotides, the CDR3 is TGTGCCACCAGCAGAGATTATCCTAGCGGTTACCAAGAGACCCAGTACTTC. This translates into CATSRDYPSGYQETQYF. Complete variable domain (other parts from reference TRBV15 and TRBJ2-5): DAMVIQNPRYQVTQFGKPVTLSCSQTLNHNVMYWYQQKSSQAPKLLFHYYDKDFNNEADTPDNFQSRRPNTSFCFLDIRSPGLGDTAMYLCATSRDYPSGYQETQYFGPGTRLLVL.

The sample holds a few counts of this clone. J is TRBJ2-7 and V is TRBV29-1; 9 positions agree with TRBD1. This CDR3 spans 13 amino acids. V lost 6 bases and J lost 2; bases outside the gene matches: 5. Germline V lookup: CDR1 SQVTM, CDR2 ANQGSEA. CDR3 sequence: CSVRDRAAYEQYF. CDR3 bases: TGCAGCGTCCGGGACAGGGCCGCCTACGAGCAGTACTTC.

The gene calls are TRBV7-9 and TRBJ1-1, with TRBD1 as a possible D gene (5 bases). Germline loops: CDR1 SEHNR, CDR2 FQNEAQ (reference sequence). V dropped 5 bases and J dropped 0 bases, with 13 bases sitting between them. CDR3 size: 15 residues. The CDR3 DNA reads as TGTGCCAGCAGCCCGCTCCGGGACCTGAACACTGAAGCTTTCTTT. This translates into CASSPLRDLNTEAFF.

V is TRBV6-5 and J is TRBJ1-4; no definite D call. The CDR3 spans 13 residues. Germline V CDR1 and CDR2: MNHEY, SVGAGI. Trimming removed 7 bases at V and 7 bases at J, with 13 bases between. CDR3 in amino acids: CASNSGRSEKLFF. In DNA, the CDR3 is TGTGCCAGCAACTCCGGCCGGAGTGAAAAACTGTTTTTT.

The table lists this clone with a few counts. The chain is built from TRBV9 and TRBJ1-3, with unresolved D. The CDR3 contains 15 residues. Trimming cost V 0 bases and J 3 bases, with 10 bases left between them. Looked up from germline, CDR1 is SGDLS and CDR2 is YYNGEE. The CDR3 nucleotides are TGTGCCAGCAGCGTAGAATCCAGTAGTGGAAACACCATATATTTT. This codes for CASSVESSSGNTIYF.

This clone was counted only a few times. The J gene is TRBJ1-2, the V gene TRBV7-3; 10 bases line up with TRBD1. CDR3 length equals 15 residues. V lost 5 bases, J lost 1 base, and 4 bases stayed unmatched. Looked up from germline, CDR1 is SGHTA and CDR2 is FQGTGA. In DNA form, the CDR3 reads TGTGCCAGCAGCCCGGGGACAGGGGTTAACTATGGCTACACCTTC. Translated, it gives CASSPGTGVNYGYTF.

V is TRBV28 and J is TRBJ1-2; no definite D call. The CDR3 is 14 amino acids. Germline V CDR1 and CDR2: MDHEN, SYDVKM. V gave up 4 bases and J gave up 4 bases, with 13 bases separating them. CDR3 in DNA: TGTGCCAGCAGTTCACCAGGCGGGTCCTATGGCTACACCTTC. Translating it yields CASSSPGGSYGYTF.

This clone was recorded a few times. V is TRBV5-4 and J is TRBJ1-6, with a possible D match to TRBD1 (6 bases). V was cut by 4 bases and J by 14 bases, with 13 bases left in between. The germline gives CDR1 SGHNT, CDR2 YYREEE (reference sequence). This CDR3 has 12 residues. In nucleotides, the CDR3 is TGTGCCAGCAGCGGGGGCCTGGGTGCCCTCCACTTT. Residues: CASSGGLGALHF. The whole variable domain, remainder taken from reference TRBV5-4 and TRBJ1-6, is ETGVTQSPTHLIKTRGQQVTLRCSSQSGHNTVSWYQQALGQGPQFIFQYYREEENGRGNFPPRFSGLQFPNYSSELNVNALELDDSALYLCASSGGLGALHFGNGTRLTVT.

This chain connects TRBV5-1 to TRBJ2-6; D is undetermined. Germline V gives CDR1 SGHRS, CDR2 YFSETQ. V was cut by 4 bases and J by 0 bases, with 11 bases left in between. The CDR3 spans 16 residues. In DNA, the CDR3 is TGCGCCAGCAGCCCGGACGGAAGCTCTGGGGCCAACGTCCTGACTTTC. This codes for CASSPDGSSGANVLTF. Together with reference TRBV5-1 and TRBJ2-6, the CDR3 gives the full variable domain: KAGVTQTPRYLIKTRGQQVTLSCSPISGHRSVSWYQQTPGQGLQFLFEYFSETQRNKGNFPGRFSGRQFSNSRSEMNVSTLELGDSALYLCASSPDGSSGANVLTFGAGSRLTVL.

This sequence joins TRBV15 and TRBJ2-1; TRBD1 matches at 9 bases. The V gene end was trimmed by 7 bases and the J gene end by 8 bases; junction bases not matched to a gene: 9. The CDR3 runs to 14 residues. Germline CDR1 LNHNV, CDR2 YYDKDF (reference sequence). The CDR3 DNA is TGTGCCACCAATTCGGGACAGGGTTTCGATGAGCAGTTCTTC. It specifies CATNSGQGFDEQFF.

The chain employs TRBV4-2 and TRBJ2-4, with unresolved D. V lost 0 bases to trimming and J lost 0 bases, with 9 bases between them. The CDR3 length is 16 residues. CDR1 and CDR2 from the germline V gene are LGHNA and YNFKEQ. CDR3: CASSQDLGIAKNIQYF. The CDR3 nucleotides are TGTGCCAGCAGCCAAGATCTGGGCATAGCCAAAAACATTCAGTACTTC.

The chain has TRBV6-5 and TRBJ2-4; possibly TRBD2 for D (6 bases). The CDR3 has 14 amino acids. Trimming took 6 bases from V and 2 from J, leaving 11 bases between them. The germline gives CDR1 MNHEY, CDR2 SVGAGI. CDR3 sequence reads: CASRGGGSKNIQYF. The CDR3 DNA reads TGTGCCAGCAGGGGCGGAGGGTCCAAAAACATTCAGTACTTC.

The table lists this clone with a few counts. The chain carries TRBV19 and TRBJ1-2, with D unclear. The V end lost 6 bases, the J end lost 5 bases, and 16 bases lay between the germline ends. This CDR3 comprises 14 residues. Germline assignment: CDR1 LNHDA and CDR2 SQIVND (reference sequence). Written as DNA, the CDR3 is TGTGCCAGTAGGCCACAGTCCGGGATATATGGCTACACCTTC. Amino acids: CASRPQSGIYGYTF.

V is TRBV19 and J is TRBJ1-5, with a tentative D call TRBD1 (6 bases). The V gene's germline CDR1 is LNHDA and CDR2 SQIVND (reference sequence). Trimming took off 0 bases at V and 7 bases at J, with 19 bases between the two ends. The CDR3 is 17 residues long. The CDR3 region is CASSIDQSRRGGQPQHF. For the CDR3, the DNA is TGTGCCAGTAGTATAGATCAGTCTCGCAGGGGTGGACAGCCCCAGCATTTT.

The chain joins TRBV9 to TRBJ2-2; 7 bases fit TRBD2. The germline CDR1 and CDR2 sequences are SGDLS and YYNGEE. CDR3 size: 15 residues. The J segment lost 7 bases and the V segment lost 6 bases, leaving 12 bases of the junction unmatched. CDR3 DNA: TGTGCCAGCACCCAGCGGCGGGAGAGGGTCGGGGAGCTGTTTTTT. Its translation is CASTQRRERVGELFF.

This clone was detected many times. The chain combines TRBV2 with TRBJ1-4; a weak D match, TRBD1 (5 bases). V lost 7 bases and J lost 11, with 11 bases in between. Germline values: CDR1 SNHLY, CDR2 FYNNEI. The CDR3 extends over 11 amino acids. The DNA of the CDR3 is TGTGCCAGCATGAGAGGGGAGAAACTGTTTTTT. This gives the protein CASMRGEKLFF. The full variable domain, with the rest looked up from reference TRBV2 and TRBJ1-4, is EPEVTQTPSHQVTQMGQEVILRCVPISNHLYFYWYRQILGQKVEFLVSFYNNEISEKSEIFDDQFSVERPDGSNFTLKIRSTKLEDSAMYFCASMRGEKLFFGSGTQLSVL.

V is TRBV11-3 and J is TRBJ2-5; the D is unclear. Germline CDR1 and CDR2: SGHNT and YENEEA. Trimming stripped 8 bases from V and 1 base from J, with 11 bases between. The CDR3 is made up of 13 amino acids. In DNA, the CDR3 is TGTGCCAGCGGCGTGACGGGCCAAGAGACCCAGTACTTC. This encodes CASGVTGQETQYF.

CDR3 protein: CSHRGGGLTGELFF. The CDR3, as DNA: TGCAGCCACCGAGGGGGGGGGCTCACCGGGGAGCTGTTTTTT. The chain combines TRBV29-1 with TRBJ2-2; possibly TRBD2 for D (7 bases). CDR1 SQVTM and CDR2 ANQGSEA come from the germline V gene. This CDR3 has 14 residues. The ends were cut back, 8 bases at V and 4 bases at J, with 17 bases in the middle.